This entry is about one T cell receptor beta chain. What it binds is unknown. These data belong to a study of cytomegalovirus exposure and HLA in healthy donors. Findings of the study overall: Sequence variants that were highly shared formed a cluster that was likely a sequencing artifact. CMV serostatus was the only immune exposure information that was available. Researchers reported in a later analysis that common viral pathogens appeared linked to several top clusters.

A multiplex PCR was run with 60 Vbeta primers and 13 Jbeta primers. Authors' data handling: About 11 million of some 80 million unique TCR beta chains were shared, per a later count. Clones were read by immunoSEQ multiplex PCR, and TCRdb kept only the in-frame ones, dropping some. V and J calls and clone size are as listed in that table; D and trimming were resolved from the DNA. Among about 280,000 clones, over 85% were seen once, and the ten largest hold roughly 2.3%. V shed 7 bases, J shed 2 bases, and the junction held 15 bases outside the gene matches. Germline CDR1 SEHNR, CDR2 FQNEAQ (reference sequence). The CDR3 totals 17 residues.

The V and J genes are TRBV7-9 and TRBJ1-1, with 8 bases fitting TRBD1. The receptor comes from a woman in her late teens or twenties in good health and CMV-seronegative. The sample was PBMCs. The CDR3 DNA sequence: TGTGCCAGCACCTTTCTAAGGGGAGACAGGGGAAACACTGAAGCTTTCTTT. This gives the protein CASTFLRGDRGNTEAFF.